This T cell receptor (beta chain) was found in a study of cytomegalovirus exposure and HLA in healthy donors. Researchers ran the PCR with 60 Vbeta and 13 Jbeta primers. The repertoire was sequenced with immunoSEQ multiplex PCR; TCRdb's copy has only in-frame clones and lacks some. The top ten clones hold approximately 1.5% of a sample with 150,000 to 250,000 clones, approximately 79% of them seen once. Sequencing was done on a sample of PBMCs. The receptor's source is a girl aged 10 to 17 in good health and CMV-seropositive.

The CDR3 nucleotides read TGTGCCAGCAGCTTTCCCGGGACATTCCCTTACGAGCAGTACTTC. Protein: CASSFPGTFPYEQYF. This chain links TRBV5-6 with TRBJ2-7, with a weak D call TRBD1 (6 bases). The CDR3 is 15 residues long. CDR1 is SGHDT, CDR2 YYEEEE, per germline. Trimming removed 2 bases at V and 4 bases at J, with 16 bases between.